This T cell receptor (beta chain) was observed in a study of blood T cells in healthy people across ages. Study outcomes and limitations: It was found that TCR beta diversity correlated strongly with the percentage of naive T cells. In the absence of known donor CMV status, changes in expanded clonotypes were possibly confounded.

Comment on this clonotype: Its specificity is unknown.

Germline trimming cut 3 bases from V and 3 bases from J; bases unmatched to any gene: 2. The germline V gene encodes CDR1 MRHNA and CDR2 SNTAGT. CDR3 length: 15 residues. Through a sample-barcoded 5' primer and a J-beta primer mix, a second PCR was run for 7 to 11 cycles. Each of the cDNA molecules was tagged by a template-switch adaptor with 12 random nucleotides. TCRdb ran MiXCR on the 5' RACE reads and lists one entry per CDR3 protein. The data show nearly 800,000 distinct CDR3 sequences, with about 61% seen just once and roughly 26% held by the top ten. V usage is TRBV6-4 and J usage is TRBJ2-3; 11 bases are shared with TRBD2. The clonotype was recovered from a man aged 35 to 55 in good health. Sequenced: blood. In nucleotides, the CDR3 is TGTGCCAGCAGTGAGGGACTAGCGGCTACAGATACGCAGTATTTT. Translated: CASSEGLAATDTQYF.